These 32 T cell receptor beta chains came from one sample sequenced in a study of cytomegalovirus exposure and HLA in healthy donors. In the PCR, 60 Vbeta and 13 Jbeta primers were used. Assay used: immunoSEQ multiplex PCR; TCRdb lists only in-frame clones, some missing. The sample holds roughly 160,000 clones, more than 60% seen once. Material for sequencing was PBMCs. All receptors derive from a man in his forties in good health and CMV-seronegative.

The rearrangement joins TRBV6-1 to TRBJ2-1; D perhaps matches TRBD1 (5 bases). V lost 5 bases and J lost 4, with 12 bases in between. The V gene's germline CDR1 is MNHNS and CDR2 SASEGT. This CDR3 has 14 amino acids. This CDR3 reads CASSPPQGYNEQFF. CDR3 in DNA: TGTGCCAGCAGTCCACCCCAGGGATACAATGAGCAGTTCTTC.

The chain uses TRBV2 and TRBJ2-7; a weak D match, TRBD2 (6 bases). CDR1 is SNHLY and CDR2 is FYNNEI in the germline V gene. The length of the CDR3 is 11 residues. With 8 bases removed from V and 2 bases from J, the gap between germline ends came to 7 bases. The CDR3 reads CASRETYEQYF. DNA for the CDR3: TGTGCCAGCCGGGAGACCTACGAGCAGTACTTC.

The chain has TRBV20-1 and TRBJ1-2, with unresolved D. Germline V lookup: CDR1 DFQATT, CDR2 SNEGSKA (reference sequence). This CDR3 has 11 amino acids. The CDR3 reads CLAWTDYGYTF. CDR3 nucleotide sequence: TGCCTAGCCTGGACGGATTATGGCTACACCTTC.

This clone was counted once. The chain employs TRBV14 and TRBJ1-2; D not resolved. Between the trimmed V and J ends, which lost 0 bases and 4 bases, there was a span of 9 bases. This CDR3 is built from 14 residues. Germline CDR1 reads SGHDN; CDR2 reads FVKESK. The CDR3 DNA reads as TGTGCCAGCAGCCAAGAAGAGGGCGTCTATGGCTACACCTTC. This sequence encodes CASSQEEGVYGYTF.

In DNA form, the CDR3 reads TGTGCCAGCAGCTACTCGGGACAGGTCGAGCAGTACTTC. Translation: CASSYSGQVEQYF. J is TRBJ2-7 and V is TRBV11-2, with TRBD1 matching 8 bases. This CDR3 region has 13 residues. V lost 4 bases to trimming and J lost 6 bases; unmatched junction nucleotides: 5. Germline CDR1 and CDR2: SGHAT and FQNNGV.

Notes on this clone: Different DNA sequences within this sample yield the same CDR3. This chain uses TRBV7-2 with TRBJ1-1, with D perhaps matching TRBD1 (5 bases). Germline V gene data show CDR1 as SGHTA and CDR2 as FQGNSA. The V end lost 6 bases, the J end lost 4 bases, and 15 bases lay between the germline ends. This CDR3 has 14 amino acids. As DNA, the CDR3 is TGTGCCAGCAGTCTAGATTTTAGGGGCACTGAAGCTTTCTTT. This codes for CASSLDFRGTEAFF.

J is TRBJ2-2 and V is TRBV5-1; TRBD1 matches at 9 bases. The J segment lost 3 bases and the V segment lost 4 bases, leaving 4 bases of the junction unmatched. Germline CDR1 reads SGHRS; CDR2 reads YFSETQ. The CDR3 contains 15 residues. CDR3 coding DNA: TGCGCCAGCAGCAAGACAGGGGGGGACACCGGGGAGCTGTTTTTT. It codes for CASSKTGGDTGELFF.

This chain links TRBV4-1 with TRBJ2-7; 10 bases match TRBD2. Germline CDR1 reads MGHRA; CDR2 reads YSYEKL. The length of the CDR3 is 14 residues. Losses at the gene ends were 0 bases for V and 7 bases for J; bases not matched to a gene: 3. DNA for the CDR3: TGCGCCAGCAGCCAAGAAAGCGGGGGGGCAGAGCAGTACTTC. Encoded protein: CASSQESGGAEQYF.

V is TRBV9 and J is TRBJ1-4; D uncertain. The germline CDR1 and CDR2 sequences are SGDLS and YYNGEE. Trimming stripped 4 bases from V and 8 bases from J, with 21 bases between. The CDR3 is 16 amino acids. The CDR3 DNA sequence: TGTGCCAGCAGCCCCGGCGGTACCATAGGTGTGGAAAAACTGTTTTTT. The encoded protein is CASSPGGTIGVEKLFF.

This clone showed up just once. The rearrangement uses TRBV11-2 and TRBJ1-1, with 8 bases lining up with TRBD1. CDR3 length: 18 residues. Trimming removed 2 bases from V and 4 bases from J; junction bases left unmatched: 15. Germline CDR1 reads SGHAT; CDR2 reads FQNNGV. CDR3 DNA sequence: TGTGCCAGCAGCTTACACGGACAGGGATATCGAAGGAGCACTGAAGCTTTCTTT. This encodes CASSLHGQGYRRSTEAFF.

The rearrangement uses TRBV6-5 and TRBJ2-5, with D uncertain. Germline loops: CDR1 MNHEY, CDR2 SVGAGI. V dropped 4 bases and J dropped 2 bases, with 11 bases sitting between them. This CDR3 is 14 amino acids long. CDR3 sequence (DNA): TGTGCCAGCAGTTTCTCACAGCTGCAAGAGACCCAGTACTTC. Translation gives CASSFSQLQETQYF.

The V call is TRBV9, the J call TRBJ1-5; D remains ambiguous. Germline V gene data show CDR1 as SGDLS and CDR2 as YYNGEE. The CDR3 covers 13 residues. V was shortened by 3 bases and J by 5 bases, with 9 bases between the two germline ends. CDR3 sequence: CASSGHSDQPQHF. The DNA for the CDR3 is TGTGCCAGCAGCGGACACAGTGATCAGCCCCAGCATTTT.

This chain joins TRBV10-3 and TRBJ1-1, with D hard to call. V lost 2 bases and J 0 bases, leaving 10 bases between the germline ends. The CDR3 extends over 15 amino acids. CDR1 is ENHRY, CDR2 SYGVKD, per germline. The CDR3 DNA follows: TGTGCCATCAGTGAGCGGGCGGGCATGAACACTGAAGCTTTCTTT. Translated, it gives CAISERAGMNTEAFF.

This clone has just a few counts. CDR3 amino acids: CASSATRADTQYF. The CDR3 nucleotides read TGTGCCAGCAGCGCAACCAGGGCCGATACGCAGTATTTT. The J gene is TRBJ2-3, the V gene TRBV7-3, with D maybe TRBD1 (5 bases). The CDR3 loop spans 13 amino acids. The V end lost 5 bases, the J end lost 6 bases, and 12 bases lay between the germline ends. CDR1 is SGHTA, CDR2 FQGTGA, per germline. Full variable domain (missing parts from reference TRBV7-3 and TRBJ2-3): GAGVSQTPSNKVTEKGKYVELRCDPISGHTALYWYRQSLGQGPEFLIYFQGTGAADDSGLPNDRFFAVRPEGSVSTLKIQRTERGDSAVYLCASSATRADTQYFGPGTRLTVL.

V is TRBV5-1 and J is TRBJ2-1; 10 bases are shared with TRBD1. The junction had 8 bases not matched to a gene; V was cut back by 4 bases and J by 7 bases. This CDR3 comprises 15 residues. Germline assignment: CDR1 SGHRS and CDR2 YFSETQ. The CDR3, as DNA: TGCGCCAGCAGCCAAGGACAGGGGGGAATAAATGAGCAGTTCTTC. It is translated as CASSQGQGGINEQFF.

V and J are TRBV4-1 and TRBJ2-1; TRBD1 matches at 8 bases. This CDR3 is built from 16 residues. With V trimmed by 4 bases and J by 2 bases, 7 bases remained unmatched. From germline, CDR1 is MGHRA and CDR2 YSYEKL. The CDR3 reads CASSPSGRGPYNEQFF. The CDR3 region has the DNA TGCGCCAGCAGCCCCTCGGGCAGGGGGCCCTACAATGAGCAGTTCTTC.

The chain's CDR3 is CASRALGIMNTEAFF. In DNA form, the CDR3 reads TGTGCCAGCAGGGCCCTAGGTATTATGAACACTGAAGCTTTCTTT. V and J are TRBV6-5 and TRBJ1-1, with D uncertain. The CDR3 loop spans 15 amino acids. Germline V lookup: CDR1 MNHEY, CDR2 SVGAGI. V lost 6 bases and J 0 bases, leaving 14 bases between the germline ends.

CDR3 DNA: TGTGCCAGCAGCGACTACCGGGACAGGGTGAACGAGCAGTACTTC. It encodes CASSDYRDRVNEQYF. The chain employs TRBV11-2 and TRBJ2-7, with TRBD1 matching over 9 bases. This CDR3 spans 15 amino acids. Germline loops: CDR1 SGHAT, CDR2 FQNNGV. The V and J ends lost 5 bases and 5 bases, in that order; junction bases with no gene match: 10. Filled out from reference TRBV11-2 and TRBJ2-7, the complete variable domain reads EAGVAQSPRYKIIEKRQSVAFWCNPISGHATLYWYQQILGQGPKLLIQFQNNGVVDDSQLPKDRFSAERLKGVDSTLKIQPAKLEDSAVYLCASSDYRDRVNEQYFGPGTRLTVT.

Worth noting for this clone: A junction end diverges from the germline sequence, so it may reflect a read error. The chain joins TRBV5-1 to TRBJ2-3; 9 nucleotides agree with TRBD2. The CDR3 covers 16 residues. CDR1 and CDR2 (germline): SGHRS, YFSETQ. The CDR3 here is CASSLGRGGSTDTQYF. In DNA, the CDR3 is TGCGCCAGCAGTTTGGGGCGGGGGGGTAGCACAGATACGCAGTATTTT.

This clone is a singleton in its sample. V usage is TRBV5-4 and J usage is TRBJ2-5, with 12 bases matching TRBD2. Germline V gene data show CDR1 as SGHNT and CDR2 as YYREEE (reference sequence). After removal of 4 bases from V and 3 bases from J, the junction contained 10 bases not matched to a gene. This CDR3 spans 17 amino acids. The CDR3, as DNA: TGTGCCAGCAGCCCCGGTACTAGCGGGGGGCCTGAAGAGACCCAGTACTTC. This codes for CASSPGTSGGPEETQYF.

The chain combines TRBV7-3 with TRBJ2-7; TRBD1 matches 9 bases. The CDR3 sequence is 13 residues long. Germline-derived CDR1 and CDR2 are SGHTA and FQGTGA. The ends lost 5 bases at V and 5 bases at J; junction bases unmatched: 4. Here the CDR3 reads CASSRDRVDEQYF. CDR3 coding DNA: TGTGCCAGCAGCCGGGACAGGGTTGACGAGCAGTACTTC.

This clone occurred a few times. J is TRBJ1-5 and V is TRBV6-5; D might be TRBD1 (5 bases). This CDR3 spans 14 amino acids. Looked up from germline, CDR1 is MNHEY and CDR2 is SVGAGI. V lost 7 bases to trimming and J lost 2 bases, with 12 bases between them. CDR3 in amino acids: CASKVGRGNQPQHF. The CDR3 DNA is TGTGCCAGCAAGGTTGGCAGGGGCAATCAGCCCCAGCATTTT.

The CDR3 protein is CASSLAAGGTTGELFF. For the CDR3, the DNA is TGTGCCAGCAGCTTGGCTGCGGGGGGGACCACCGGGGAGCTGTTTTTT. V usage is TRBV5-4 and J usage is TRBJ2-2; TRBD2 aligns across 9 bases. Germline V gene lookup returns CDR1 SGHNT and CDR2 YYREEE (reference sequence). Losses at the gene ends were 0 bases for V and 4 bases for J; bases not matched to a gene: 4. The CDR3 covers 16 residues. Filled out from reference TRBV5-4 and TRBJ2-2, the complete variable domain reads ETGVTQSPTHLIKTRGQQVTLRCSSQSGHNTVSWYQQALGQGPQFIFQYYREEENGRGNFPPRFSGLQFPNYSSELNVNALELDDSALYLCASSLAAGGTTGELFFGEGSRLTVL.

This chain uses TRBV7-2 with TRBJ2-3; 9 positions match TRBD2. The CDR3 extends over 16 amino acids. The V and J ends lost 5 bases and 0 bases, in that order; junction bases with no gene match: 6. The germline gives CDR1 SGHTA, CDR2 FQGNSA. The DNA of the CDR3 is TGTGCCAGCAGCGATATAGCGGGGGTTAGCACAGATACGCAGTATTTT. Translating gives CASSDIAGVSTDTQYF.

A single count supports this clone. J is TRBJ2-7 and V is TRBV27, with TRBD1 matching 7 bases. J was trimmed by 3 bases and V by 4 bases; bases with no gene match: 9. This CDR3 comprises 15 residues. Germline loops: CDR1 MNHEY, CDR2 SMNVEV (reference sequence). The CDR3 region has the DNA TGTGCCAGCAGTTCCGGCCCGACAGGGATCTACGAGCAGTACTTC. Its translation: CASSSGPTGIYEQYF.

The rearrangement joins TRBV5-1 to TRBJ2-3, with 11 bases that match TRBD2. The CDR3 contains 16 residues. V trimming: 6 bases; J trimming: 6 bases; junction bases outside the gene matches: 12. Germline-derived CDR1 and CDR2 are SGHRS and YFSETQ. CDR3 sequence reads: CASKKLAGGFGDTQYF. CDR3 DNA sequence: TGCGCCAGCAAAAAATTAGCGGGGGGGTTCGGGGATACGCAGTATTTT.

The rearrangement uses TRBV5-1 and TRBJ2-1; 8 bases line up with TRBD2. Looked up from germline, CDR1 is SGHRS and CDR2 is YFSETQ. The junction had 6 bases not matched to a gene; V was cut back by 0 bases and J by 4 bases. This CDR3 spans 16 amino acids. This CDR3 is CASSLVGGGKYNEQFF. CDR3 sequence (DNA): TGCGCCAGCAGCTTGGTTGGCGGGGGGAAGTACAATGAGCAGTTCTTC.

The chain recombines TRBV27 with TRBJ1-6; TRBD1 aligns across 8 bases. Germline CDR1 reads MNHEY; CDR2 reads SMNVEV (reference sequence). This CDR3 comprises 15 residues. V gave up 2 bases and J gave up 9 bases; unmatched junction bases: 6. CDR3 nucleotide sequence: TGTGCCAGCAGTTTAGGGCAGGGGGCGGGTTCACCCCTCCACTTT. Protein product: CASSLGQGAGSPLHF.

The V and J genes are TRBV27 and TRBJ2-3; 7 bases match TRBD1. Germline-derived CDR1 and CDR2 are MNHEY and SMNVEV (reference sequence). Trimming removed 6 bases from V and 4 bases from J; junction bases left unmatched: 10. This CDR3 has 15 amino acids. The CDR3 is CASRRQGSRPDTQYF. The CDR3 nucleotides read TGTGCCAGCAGACGACAGGGTTCCCGCCCAGATACGCAGTATTTT.

The chain employs TRBV5-1 and TRBJ2-2, with D possibly TRBD2 on 5 matching bases. The germline V and J ends were trimmed by 0 bases and 7 bases, with 7 bases remaining between them. The CDR3 covers 13 residues. Germline CDR1 reads SGHRS; CDR2 reads YFSETQ. The CDR3 DNA is TGCGCCAGCAGCTTGGCCGGAGGCGGGGAGCTGTTTTTT. It is translated as CASSLAGGGELFF.

This clone appeared once. V is TRBV18 and J is TRBJ1-6; no reliable D call. CDR3 length: 13 amino acids. The V gene's germline CDR1 is KGHSH and CDR2 LQKENI. V lost 3 bases and J 6 bases, leaving 6 bases between the germline ends. The DNA of the CDR3 is TGTGCCAGCTCACCGGAGGGTAATTCACCCCTCCACTTT. Residues: CASSPEGNSPLHF.

The CDR3 protein is CSVGQGSNTGELFF. As DNA, the CDR3 is TGCAGCGTGGGACAGGGGTCGAACACCGGGGAGCTGTTTTTT. This chain links TRBV29-1 with TRBJ2-2; 10 bases fit TRBD1. Germline V gene lookup returns CDR1 SQVTM and CDR2 ANQGSEA. This CDR3 contains 14 residues. V lost 6 bases, J lost 0 bases, and 1 base stayed unmatched.